The T cell receptor (beta chain) described here comes from a study of response to subunit inactivated influenza vaccine. TCRdb passed the RT-PCR reads through MiXCR, listing each CDR3 protein once. The sample lists hundreds of thousands of distinct CDR3 sequences, 15% to 19% occurring once. Study observations and caveats: New T cells are recruited in small numbers by each seasonal influenza vaccination, according to the authors' suggestion.

About this clonotype itself: As yet, its antigen is unknown.

The CDR3 runs to 11 residues. The V gene's germline CDR1 is SGHDN and CDR2 FVKESK. V lost 1 base, J lost 9 bases, and 7 bases lay in between. The rearrangement uses TRBV14 and TRBJ2-7; D call uncertain. The input for sequencing was PBMCs from blood, taken 12 days after vaccination. The sequence derives from a man between 50 and 59 years old who received an inactivated influenza vaccine. In nucleotides, the CDR3 is TGTGCCAGCAGCCAAGTCGATAGGCAGTACTTC. The encoded protein is CASSQVDRQYF.